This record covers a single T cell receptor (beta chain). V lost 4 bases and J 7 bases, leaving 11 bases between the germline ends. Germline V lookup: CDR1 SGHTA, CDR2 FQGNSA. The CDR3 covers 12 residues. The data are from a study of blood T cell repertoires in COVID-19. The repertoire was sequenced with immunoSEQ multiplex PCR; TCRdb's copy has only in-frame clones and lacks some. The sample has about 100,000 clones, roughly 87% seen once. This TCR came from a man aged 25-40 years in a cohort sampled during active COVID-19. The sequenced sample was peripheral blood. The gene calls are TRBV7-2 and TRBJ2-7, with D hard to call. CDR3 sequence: CASSSYTREQYF. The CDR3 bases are TGTGCCAGCAGCTCGTATACGCGGGAGCAGTACTTC.